This T cell receptor beta chain was obtained from a study of Graves' ophthalmopathy and Graves' hyperthyroidism. This clonotype was seen at least ten times. The germline CDR1 and CDR2 sequences are MNHNY and SVGAGI (reference sequence). The CDR3 has 15 amino acids. With 6 bases removed from V and 3 bases from J, the gap between germline ends came to 17 bases. Scientists amplified the TCR beta CDR3 regions from RNA transcripts. HTBI-primed first-round RT-PCR preceded second-round multiplex PCR. MiXCR, applied by TCRdb to the multiplex PCR reads, yields one record per CDR3 protein. Among around 600,000 distinct CDR3 sequences listed, about 40% were seen once.

Sequencing input: peripheral blood. V is TRBV6-6 and J is TRBJ1-2; D gene ambiguous. This clonotype was obtained from an adult man with Graves' ophthalmopathy. CDR3 DNA: TGTGCCAGCAGGTCTGGCAGCGAAAGATACTATGGCTACACCTTC. This gives the protein CASRSGSERYYGYTF.